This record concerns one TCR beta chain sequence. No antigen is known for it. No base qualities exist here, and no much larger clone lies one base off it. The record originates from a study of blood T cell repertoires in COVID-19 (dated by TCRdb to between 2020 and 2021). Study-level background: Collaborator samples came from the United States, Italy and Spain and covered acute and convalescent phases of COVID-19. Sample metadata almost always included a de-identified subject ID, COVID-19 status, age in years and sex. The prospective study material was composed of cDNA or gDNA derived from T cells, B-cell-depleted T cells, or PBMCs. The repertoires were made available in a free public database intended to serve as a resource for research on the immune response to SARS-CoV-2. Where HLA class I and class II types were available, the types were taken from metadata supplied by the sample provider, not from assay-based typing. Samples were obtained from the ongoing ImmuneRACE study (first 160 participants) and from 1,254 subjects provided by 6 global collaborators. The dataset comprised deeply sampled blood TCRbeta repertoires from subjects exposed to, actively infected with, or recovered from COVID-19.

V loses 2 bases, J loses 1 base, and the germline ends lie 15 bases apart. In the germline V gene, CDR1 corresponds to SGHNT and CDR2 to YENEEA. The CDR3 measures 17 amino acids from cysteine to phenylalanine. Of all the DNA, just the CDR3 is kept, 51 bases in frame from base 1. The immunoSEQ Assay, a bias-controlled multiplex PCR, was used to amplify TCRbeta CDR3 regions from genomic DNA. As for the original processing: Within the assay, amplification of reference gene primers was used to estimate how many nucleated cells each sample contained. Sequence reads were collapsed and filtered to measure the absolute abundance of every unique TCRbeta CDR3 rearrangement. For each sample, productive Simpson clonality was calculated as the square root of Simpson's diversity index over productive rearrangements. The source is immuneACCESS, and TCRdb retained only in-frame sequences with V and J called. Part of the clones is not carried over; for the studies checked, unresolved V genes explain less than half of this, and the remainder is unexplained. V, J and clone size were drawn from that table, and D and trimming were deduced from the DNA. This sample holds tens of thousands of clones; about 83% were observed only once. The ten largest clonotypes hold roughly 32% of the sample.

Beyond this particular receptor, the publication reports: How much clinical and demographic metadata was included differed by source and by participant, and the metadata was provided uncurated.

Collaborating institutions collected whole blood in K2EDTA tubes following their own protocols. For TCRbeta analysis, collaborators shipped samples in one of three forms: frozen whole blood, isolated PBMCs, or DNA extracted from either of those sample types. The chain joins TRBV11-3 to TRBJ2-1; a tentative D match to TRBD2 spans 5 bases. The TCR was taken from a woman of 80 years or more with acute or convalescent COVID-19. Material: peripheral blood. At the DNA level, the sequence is TGTGCCAGCAGCTTAAGCTTGGTGGGGAGATCCTACAATGAGCAGTTCTTC. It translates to CASSLSLVGRSYNEQFF.